The entry that follows covers one T cell receptor (beta chain) sequence. Its antigen is not identified. CDR3 length equals 17 residues. CDR1 LNHDA and CDR2 SQIVND come from the germline V gene (reference sequence). J lost 1 base, V lost 4 bases, and 12 bases had no gene match. This record belongs to a study of cytomegalovirus exposure and HLA in healthy donors. PCR primers comprised 60 Vbeta and 13 Jbeta primers. Clones were sequenced by immunoSEQ multiplex PCR, and TCRdb holds only the in-frame ones, with some missing. The repertoire holds roughly 81,000 clones, with around 79% as singletons. Study-wide results and caveats: Relative to equally common others, HLA-associated TCR beta chains showed greater clonal expansion in a later analysis.

This TCR was sampled from a man aged 30 to 45 in good health and CMV-seronegative. The chain couples TRBV19 to TRBJ2-7; TRBD2 matches 8 bases. Sequencing input: PBMCs. CDR3 DNA sequence: TGTGCCAGTAGTAAGGGCCCCTCGACTAGCGAGTCCTACGAGCAGTACTTC. This translates into CASSKGPSTSESYEQYF.